The 17 T cell receptor beta chains listed next were all sequenced from one sample in a study of blood T cell repertoires in COVID-19. Sequenced by immunoSEQ multiplex PCR; TCRdb stores in-frame clones only, minus some. The sample carries 90,000 or so clones, 85% to 90% recorded once. Sequences were obtained from peripheral blood. Receptors were obtained from a man aged 60 to 75 with acute or convalescent COVID-19.

The rearrangement joins TRBV7-9 to TRBJ1-1; D may be TRBD1 (5 bases). This CDR3 has 12 residues. Germline CDR1 and CDR2: SEHNR and FQNEAQ (reference sequence). V shed 5 bases and J shed 8 bases, with 12 bases lying between them. This CDR3 reads CASSQQVPEAFF. Here the CDR3 DNA reads TGTGCCAGCAGCCAACAGGTGCCCGAAGCTTTCTTT.

V gene TRBV6-6 combines with J gene TRBJ2-3; D perhaps matches TRBD1 (6 bases). The germline gives CDR1 MNHNY, CDR2 SVGAGI (reference sequence). The V gene lost 7 bases and the J gene lost 1 base, with 15 bases spanning the gap. The CDR3 has 15 amino acids. Here the CDR3 reads CASTSQGARTDTQYF. CDR3 bases: TGTGCCAGCACCTCACAGGGCGCCCGCACAGATACGCAGTATTTT.

The genes are TRBV19 and TRBJ1-2; D not certain. Germline values: CDR1 LNHDA, CDR2 SQIVND (reference sequence). V lost 3 bases to trimming and J lost 3 bases, with 5 bases between them. The CDR3 sequence is 12 residues long. The CDR3 bases are TGTGCCAGTAGTATCCGCGACTATGGCTACACCTTC. Translated: CASSIRDYGYTF.

The chain couples TRBV12-5 to TRBJ1-1; D may be TRBD1 (6 bases). Looked up from germline, CDR1 is LGHNT and CDR2 is FRNRAP. The CDR3 covers 13 residues. Trimming removed 1 base at V and 6 bases at J, with 9 bases between. CDR3 protein: CASGLGHRAEAFF. DNA for the CDR3: TGTGCTAGTGGTTTGGGGCACAGGGCTGAAGCTTTCTTT. Full variable domain (rest looked up from reference TRBV12-5 and TRBJ1-1): DARVTQTPRHKVTEMGQEVTMRCQPILGHNTVFWYRQTMMQGLELLAYFRNRAPLDDSGMPKDRFSAEMPDATLATLKIQPSEPRDSAVYFCASGLGHRAEAFFGQGTRLTVV.

The chain links TRBV2 to TRBJ1-1; D ambiguous. CDR3 length equals 13 residues. CDR1 is SNHLY and CDR2 is FYNNEI in the germline V gene. Between the trimmed V and J ends, which lost 3 bases and 3 bases, there was a span of 8 bases. CDR3 in amino acids: CASSDFPDTEAFF. The CDR3 DNA is TGTGCCAGCAGTGATTTTCCGGACACTGAAGCTTTCTTT.

This chain links TRBV5-1 with TRBJ2-1, with 10 bases aligning to TRBD1. CDR1 and CDR2 (germline): SGHRS, YFSETQ. Losses at the gene ends were 3 bases for V and 0 bases for J; bases not matched to a gene: 15. The CDR3 runs to 20 residues. The DNA of the CDR3 is TGCGCCAGCAGCTCGGACAGGGGGGATCTGTGGACCTACTCCTACAATGAGCAGTTCTTC. Amino acids: CASSSDRGDLWTYSYNEQFF.

The chain links TRBV5-1 to TRBJ2-5; maybe TRBD2 (5 bases). Germline-derived CDR1 and CDR2 are SGHRS and YFSETQ. The CDR3 length is 15 residues. The germline V and J ends were trimmed by 0 bases and 4 bases, with 13 bases remaining between them. The CDR3 loop reads CASSLGPTGLETQYF. CDR3 DNA: TGCGCCAGCAGCTTGGGACCTACGGGATTAGAGACCCAGTACTTC.

The chain is built from TRBV5-1 and TRBJ1-4, with 8 bases aligning to TRBD1. Germline V CDR1 and CDR2: SGHRS, YFSETQ. The V segment lost 3 bases and the J segment 3 bases; nucleotides outside the gene matches: 10. CDR3 length: 17 residues. In DNA form, the CDR3 reads TGCGCCAGCAGCTCCAGGACAGGGTCAGAACCTAATGAAAAACTGTTTTTT. Encoded protein: CASSSRTGSEPNEKLFF.

The rearrangement links TRBV14 to TRBJ2-7; 7 bases are a match to TRBD1. There are 12 residues in the CDR3. Germline lookup yields CDR1 SGHDN and CDR2 FVKESK. Trimming took 4 bases from V and 6 from J; bases not matched to a gene: 3. In DNA form, the CDR3 reads TGTGCCAGCAGCCTAACAGGGGTCGAGCAGTACTTC. It translates to CASSLTGVEQYF.

J is TRBJ2-1 and V is TRBV13; D gene uncertain. Germline V gene lookup returns CDR1 PRHDT and CDR2 FYEKMQ (reference sequence). The CDR3 is 14 residues long. The V end lost 5 bases, the J end lost 8 bases, and 16 bases lay between the germline ends. The CDR3 DNA follows: TGTGCCAGCAGCGGCTATAGCAAAGGAGATGAGCAGTTCTTC. This gives the protein CASSGYSKGDEQFF.

This clone is a singleton in its sample. The chain carries TRBV7-9 and TRBJ2-3; a possible D gene is TRBD2 (5 bases). This CDR3 spans 17 amino acids. CDR1 is SEHNR and CDR2 is FQNEAQ in the germline V gene (reference sequence). V lost 5 bases and J 0 bases, leaving 18 bases between the germline ends. CDR3 nucleotide sequence: TGTGCCAGCAGCCTAGATCTAAGCGGACCTAGCACAGATACGCAGTATTTT. Protein product: CASSLDLSGPSTDTQYF.

The chain couples TRBV20-1 to TRBJ1-5; D call uncertain. The ends were cut back, 3 bases at V and 0 bases at J, with 12 bases in the middle. Germline lookup yields CDR1 DFQATT and CDR2 SNEGSKA (reference sequence). This CDR3 region has 15 residues. The CDR3 coding sequence is TGCAGTGCTAGTGGCAGAAGTTATAGCAATCAGCCCCAGCATTTT. Encoded protein: CSASGRSYSNQPQHF.

J is TRBJ2-1 and V is TRBV7-2, with 8 bases aligning to TRBD2. The germline V gene encodes CDR1 SGHTA and CDR2 FQGNSA. V shed 1 base and J 10 bases; nucleotides not matched to a gene: 6. The CDR3 length is 14 residues. The CDR3 DNA follows: TGTGCCAGCAGCTTAGAAGTTGTAGCGGGGGAGCAGTTCTTC. Translating it yields CASSLEVVAGEQFF.

J is TRBJ2-7 and V is TRBV5-1, with TRBD1 matching 10 bases. The CDR3 is made up of 15 amino acids. Trimming cost V 4 bases and J 1 base; bases outside gene matches: 5. CDR1 and CDR2 (germline): SGHRS, YFSETQ. CDR3 coding DNA: TGCGCCAGCAGCCTGAGACAGGGGGCGTCCTACGAGCAGTACTTC. Its translation is CASSLRQGASYEQYF.

The genes are TRBV6-5 and TRBJ1-2; D gene uncertain. Trimming removed 9 bases at V and 4 bases at J, with 12 bases between. Germline CDR1 is MNHEY and CDR2 is SVGAGI. The CDR3 is 12 amino acids. CDR3 sequence reads: CARFVEPYGYTF. CDR3 DNA: TGTGCCAGATTCGTAGAACCCTATGGCTACACCTTC.

This chain uses TRBV3-1 (or the pseudogene TRBV3-2) with TRBJ2-7; D is ambiguous. Per germline, CDR1 LGHDT and CDR2 YNNKEL (reference sequence). Trimming pared 1 base from V and 2 bases from J, leaving 12 bases between. The CDR3 consists of 15 residues. CDR3 bases: TGTGCCAGCAGCCAAGCCCTGGCGGCCACCTACGAGCAGTACTTC. It translates to CASSQALAATYEQYF.

The chain links TRBV5-6 to TRBJ2-5; D may be TRBD1 (5 bases). With 0 bases removed from V and 4 bases from J, the gap between germline ends came to 13 bases. This CDR3 region has 15 residues. Germline V gene sequence: CDR1 SGHDT, CDR2 YYEEEE. The CDR3 protein is CASSLVRQGGETQYF. The DNA of the CDR3 is TGTGCCAGCAGCTTGGTAAGGCAGGGCGGAGAGACCCAGTACTTC.